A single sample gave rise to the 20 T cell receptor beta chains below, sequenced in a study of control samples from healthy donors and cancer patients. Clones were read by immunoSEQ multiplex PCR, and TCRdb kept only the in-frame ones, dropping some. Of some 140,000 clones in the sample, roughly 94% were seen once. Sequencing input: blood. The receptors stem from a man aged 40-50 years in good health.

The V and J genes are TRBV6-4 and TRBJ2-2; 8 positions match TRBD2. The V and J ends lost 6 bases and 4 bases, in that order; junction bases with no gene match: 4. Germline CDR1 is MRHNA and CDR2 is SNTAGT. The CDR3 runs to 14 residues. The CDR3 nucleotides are TGTGCCAGCAGCGGACTAGCTTTCACCGGGGAGCTGTTTTTT. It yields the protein CASSGLAFTGELFF.

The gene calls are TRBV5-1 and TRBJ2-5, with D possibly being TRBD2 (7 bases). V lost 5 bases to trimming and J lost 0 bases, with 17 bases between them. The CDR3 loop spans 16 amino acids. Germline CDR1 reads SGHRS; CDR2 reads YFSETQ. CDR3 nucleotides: TGCGCCAGCAGAGGGGGGGCGGGAAGGTACCAAGAGACCCAGTACTTC. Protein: CASRGGAGRYQETQYF. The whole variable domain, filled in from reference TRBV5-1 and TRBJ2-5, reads KAGVTQTPRYLIKTRGQQVTLSCSPISGHRSVSWYQQTPGQGLQFLFEYFSETQRNKGNFPGRFSGRQFSNSRSEMNVSTLELGDSALYLCASRGGAGRYQETQYFGPGTRLLVL.

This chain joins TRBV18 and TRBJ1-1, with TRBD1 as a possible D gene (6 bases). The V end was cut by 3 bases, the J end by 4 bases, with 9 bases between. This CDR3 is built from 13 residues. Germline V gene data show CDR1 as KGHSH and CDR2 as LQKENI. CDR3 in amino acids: CASSPMDSTEAFF. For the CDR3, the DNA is TGTGCCAGCTCACCCATGGACAGCACTGAAGCTTTCTTT.

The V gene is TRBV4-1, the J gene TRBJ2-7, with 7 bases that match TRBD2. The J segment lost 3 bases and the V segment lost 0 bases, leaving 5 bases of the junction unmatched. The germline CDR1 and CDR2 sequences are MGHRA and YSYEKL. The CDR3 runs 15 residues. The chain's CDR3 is CASSQDLAEIYEQYF. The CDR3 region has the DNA TGCGCCAGCAGCCAAGACCTAGCGGAGATCTACGAGCAGTACTTC.

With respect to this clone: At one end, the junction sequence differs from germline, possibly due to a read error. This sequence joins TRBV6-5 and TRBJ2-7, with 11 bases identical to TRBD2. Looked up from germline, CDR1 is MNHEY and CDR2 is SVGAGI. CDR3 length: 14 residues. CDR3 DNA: TGTGCCAGCAGTTGGCGACTAGCGGGGTACGAGCGGTACTTC. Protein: CASSWRLAGYERYF.

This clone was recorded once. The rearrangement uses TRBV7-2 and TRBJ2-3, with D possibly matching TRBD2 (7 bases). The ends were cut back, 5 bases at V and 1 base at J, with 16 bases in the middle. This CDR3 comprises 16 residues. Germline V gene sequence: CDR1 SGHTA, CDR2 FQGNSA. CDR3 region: CASSTRGARGTDTQYF. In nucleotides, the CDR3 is TGTGCCAGCAGCACCCGGGGGGCACGGGGCACAGATACGCAGTATTTT.

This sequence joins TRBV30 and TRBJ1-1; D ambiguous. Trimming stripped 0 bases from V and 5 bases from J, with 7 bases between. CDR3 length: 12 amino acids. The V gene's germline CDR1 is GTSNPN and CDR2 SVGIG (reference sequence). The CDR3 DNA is TGTGCCTGGAGTGTTGGGCCGACTGAAGCTTTCTTT. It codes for CAWSVGPTEAFF.

For the CDR3, the DNA is TGTGCCAGCAGCTTAGTCAGGCAGGGGGTCGATGAGCAGTTCTTC. It encodes CASSLVRQGVDEQFF. The rearrangement uses TRBV13 and TRBJ2-1; 7 bases match TRBD1. This CDR3 is 15 amino acids long. CDR1 and CDR2 from the germline V gene are PRHDT and FYEKMQ (reference sequence). Trimming at V came to 1 base and at J to 8 bases, leaving 8 bases not matched to a gene.

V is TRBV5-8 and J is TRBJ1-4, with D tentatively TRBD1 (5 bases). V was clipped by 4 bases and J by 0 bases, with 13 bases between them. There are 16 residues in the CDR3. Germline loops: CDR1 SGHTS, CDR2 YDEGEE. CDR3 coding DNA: TGTGCCAGCAGCCCCGGGACGTATGCAACTAATGAAAAACTGTTTTTT. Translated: CASSPGTYATNEKLFF.

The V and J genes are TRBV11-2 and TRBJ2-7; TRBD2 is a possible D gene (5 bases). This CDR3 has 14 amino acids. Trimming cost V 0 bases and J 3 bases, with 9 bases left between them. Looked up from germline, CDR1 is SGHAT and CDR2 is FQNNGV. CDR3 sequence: CASSLDMGSYEQYF. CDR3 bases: TGTGCCAGCAGCTTAGATATGGGGAGCTACGAGCAGTACTTC.

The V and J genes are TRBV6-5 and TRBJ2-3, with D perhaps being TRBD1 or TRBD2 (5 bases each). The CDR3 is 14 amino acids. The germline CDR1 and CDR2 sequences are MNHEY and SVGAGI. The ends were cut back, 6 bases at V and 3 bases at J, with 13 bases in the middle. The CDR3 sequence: CASRIPGPTDTQYF. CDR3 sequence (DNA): TGTGCCAGCAGAATTCCGGGACCTACAGATACGCAGTATTTT.

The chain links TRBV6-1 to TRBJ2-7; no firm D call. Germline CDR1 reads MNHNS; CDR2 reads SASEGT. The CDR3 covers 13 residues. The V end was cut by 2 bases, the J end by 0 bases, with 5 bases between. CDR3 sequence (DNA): TGTGCCAGCAGTGAACAAGCCTCCTACGAGCAGTACTTC. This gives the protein CASSEQASYEQYF.

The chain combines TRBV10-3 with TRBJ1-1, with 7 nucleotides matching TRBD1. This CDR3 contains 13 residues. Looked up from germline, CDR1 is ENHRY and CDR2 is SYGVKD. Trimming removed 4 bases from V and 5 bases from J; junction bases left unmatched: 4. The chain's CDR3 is CAISAPGGTEAFF. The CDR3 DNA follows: TGTGCCATCAGTGCCCCAGGGGGGACTGAAGCTTTCTTT.

The CDR3 here is CASSFILTEAFF. The CDR3 DNA is TGTGCCAGCAGCTTTATTCTGACTGAAGCTTTCTTT. The chain recombines TRBV11-2 with TRBJ1-1; no clear D. V lost 3 bases, J lost 5 bases, and 7 bases lay in between. CDR3 length: 12 residues. Germline CDR1 SGHAT, CDR2 FQNNGV.

The CDR3 bases are TGTGCCAGCAGCTCGGACAGGGGATTTGGTGAAAAACTGTTTTTT. It is translated as CASSSDRGFGEKLFF. V is TRBV5-4 and J is TRBJ1-4; the match to TRBD1 covers 9 bases. Germline-derived CDR1 and CDR2 are SGHNT and YYREEE (reference sequence). This CDR3 spans 15 amino acids. With V trimmed by 3 bases and J by 7 bases, 7 bases remained unmatched. Drawing the rest from reference TRBV5-4 and TRBJ1-4, the complete variable domain is ETGVTQSPTHLIKTRGQQVTLRCSSQSGHNTVSWYQQALGQGPQFIFQYYREEENGRGNFPPRFSGLQFPNYSSELNVNALELDDSALYLCASSSDRGFGEKLFFGSGTQLSVL.

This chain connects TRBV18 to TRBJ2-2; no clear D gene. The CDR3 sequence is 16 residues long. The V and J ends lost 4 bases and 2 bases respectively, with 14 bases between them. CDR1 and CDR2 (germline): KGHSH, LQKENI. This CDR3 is CASSRDDQVNTGELFF. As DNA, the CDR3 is TGTGCCAGCTCACGAGACGATCAGGTTAACACCGGGGAGCTGTTTTTT.

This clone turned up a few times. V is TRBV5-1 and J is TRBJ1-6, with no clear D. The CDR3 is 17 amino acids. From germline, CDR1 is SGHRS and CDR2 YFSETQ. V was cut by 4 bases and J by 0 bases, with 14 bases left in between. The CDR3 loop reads CASSMTTASSYNSPLHF. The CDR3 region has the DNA TGCGCCAGCAGCATGACGACGGCGAGCTCCTATAATTCACCCCTCCACTTT.

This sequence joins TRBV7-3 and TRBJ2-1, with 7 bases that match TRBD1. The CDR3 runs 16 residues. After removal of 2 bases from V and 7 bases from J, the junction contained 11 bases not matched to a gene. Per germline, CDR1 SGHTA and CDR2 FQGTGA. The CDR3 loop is CASSLLRTGSRNEQFF. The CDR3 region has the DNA TGTGCCAGCAGCTTATTAAGGACAGGATCGAGAAATGAGCAGTTCTTC.

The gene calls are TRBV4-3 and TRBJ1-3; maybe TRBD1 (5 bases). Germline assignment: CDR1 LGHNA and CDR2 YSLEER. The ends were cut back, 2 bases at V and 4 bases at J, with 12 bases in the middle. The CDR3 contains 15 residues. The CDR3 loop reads CASSQTHGQGNTIYF. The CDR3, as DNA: TGCGCCAGCAGCCAAACTCACGGACAAGGAAACACCATATATTTT.

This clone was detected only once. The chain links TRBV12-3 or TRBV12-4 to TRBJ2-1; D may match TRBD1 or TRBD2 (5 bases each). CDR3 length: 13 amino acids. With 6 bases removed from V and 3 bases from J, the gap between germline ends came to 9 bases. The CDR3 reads CASRAGGYNEQFF. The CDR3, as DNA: TGTGCCAGCAGGGCTGGGGGCTACAATGAGCAGTTCTTC.